This T cell receptor (beta chain) comes out of a study of T cell repertoires in cytomegalovirus infection. Across the study: Alongside well-studied HLA-B-restricted CMV epitopes, recently identified HLA-C-restricted CMV epitopes were also used. It can be stated that public TCR beta signatures indicated CMV infection as well as a matching HLA type.

TCRdb analysed the reads with MiXCR anew, one entry per CDR3 protein. The sample consists of around 340,000 distinct CDR3 sequences, approximately 32% of them appearing once. General study findings and limits: HLA-C-restricted CMV clonotypes gave the most frequent clonotype in two of eight donors.

Germline assignment: CDR1 LNHDA and CDR2 SQIVND (reference sequence). This CDR3 is 16 amino acids long. Losses at the gene ends were 6 bases for V and 4 bases for J; bases not matched to a gene: 12. About this clonotype: Its antigen is unidentified.

The receptor was isolated from a human donor in good health (CMV status not recorded). Some clones in this sample may be carry-over from other donors' samples. The chain couples TRBV19 to TRBJ1-3, with TRBD1 matching over 7 bases. The source material was cultured PBMCs, sampled from culture after CMV antigen stimulation. Here the CDR3 reads CASRDRFPGPGNTIYF. The DNA of the CDR3 is TGTGCCAGTAGGGACAGGTTCCCGGGGCCCGGAAACACCATATATTTT.